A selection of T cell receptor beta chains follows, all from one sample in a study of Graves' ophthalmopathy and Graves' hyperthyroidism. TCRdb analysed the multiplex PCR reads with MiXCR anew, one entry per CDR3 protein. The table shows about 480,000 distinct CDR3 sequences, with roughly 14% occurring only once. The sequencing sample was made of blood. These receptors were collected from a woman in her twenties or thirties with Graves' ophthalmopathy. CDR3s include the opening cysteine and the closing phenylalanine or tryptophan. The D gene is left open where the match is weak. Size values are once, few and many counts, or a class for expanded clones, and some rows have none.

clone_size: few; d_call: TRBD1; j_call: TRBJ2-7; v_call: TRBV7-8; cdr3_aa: CASSFRFGTGSEQYF; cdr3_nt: TGTGCCAGCAGCTTTCGTTTTGGGACAGGGTCCGAGCAGTACTTC
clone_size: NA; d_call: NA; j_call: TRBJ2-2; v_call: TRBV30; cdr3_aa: CAWTPIVLAGELFF; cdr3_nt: TGTGCCTGGACCCCAATTGTTCTGGCCGGGGAGCTGTTTTTT
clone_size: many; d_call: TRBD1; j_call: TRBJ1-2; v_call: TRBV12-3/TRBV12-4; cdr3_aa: CASRPPPGTGGGYTF; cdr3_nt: TGTGCCAGCAGACCACCCCCCGGGACAGGGGGCGGGTACACCTTC
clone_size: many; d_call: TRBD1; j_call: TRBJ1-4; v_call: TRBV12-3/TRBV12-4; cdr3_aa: CASSVTGGGKLFF; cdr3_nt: TGTGCCAGCAGTGTAACAGGGGGCGGAAAACTGTTTTTT
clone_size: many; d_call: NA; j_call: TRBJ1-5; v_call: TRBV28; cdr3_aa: CASSRLSNQPQHF; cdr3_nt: TGTGCCAGCAGCCGATTAAGCAATCAGCCCCAGCATTTT
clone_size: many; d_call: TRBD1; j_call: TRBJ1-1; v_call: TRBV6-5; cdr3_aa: CASSFGTGEVFF; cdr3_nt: TGTGCCAGCAGTTTCGGGACAGGCGAAGTTTTCTTT
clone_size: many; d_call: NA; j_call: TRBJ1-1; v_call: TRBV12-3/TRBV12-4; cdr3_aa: CASSLFGGWRRMNTEAFF; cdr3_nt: TGTGCCAGCAGTTTGTTCGGGGGCTGGAGGAGGATGAACACTGAAGCTTTCTTT
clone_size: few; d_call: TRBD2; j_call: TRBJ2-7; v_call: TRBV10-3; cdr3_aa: CAISGAGTSGRAFVEQYF; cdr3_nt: TGTGCCATCAGTGGGGCCGGGACTAGCGGGAGGGCCTTTGTCGAGCAGTACTTC
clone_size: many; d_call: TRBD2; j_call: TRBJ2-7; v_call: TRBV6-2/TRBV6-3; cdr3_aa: CASSPGLGAYEQYF; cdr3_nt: TGTGCCAGCAGTCCAGGACTAGGAGCTTACGAGCAGTACTTC
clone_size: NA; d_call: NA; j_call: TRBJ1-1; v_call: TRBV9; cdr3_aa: CASSVVTAGNTEAFF; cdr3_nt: TGTGCCAGCAGCGTAGTTACTGCGGGGAACACTGAAGCTTTCTTT
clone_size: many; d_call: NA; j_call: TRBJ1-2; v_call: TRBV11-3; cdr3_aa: CASSSSTGTVGGYTF; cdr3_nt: TGTGCCAGCAGCTCATCGACCGGGACGGTTGGTGGCTACACCTTC
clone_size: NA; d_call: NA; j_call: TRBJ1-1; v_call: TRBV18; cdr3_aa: CASSPLTGGDTEAFF; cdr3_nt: TGTGCCAGCTCACCATTGACCGGGGGGGACACTGAAGCTTTCTTT
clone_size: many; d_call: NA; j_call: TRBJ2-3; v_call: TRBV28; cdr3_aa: CASTSGGQGTDTQYF; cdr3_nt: TGTGCCAGCACCTCTGGGGGGCAAGGCACAGATACGCAGTATTTT
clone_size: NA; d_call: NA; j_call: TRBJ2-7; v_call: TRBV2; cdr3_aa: CASTGQPFPEQYF; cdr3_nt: TGTGCCAGCACAGGACAGCCGTTCCCGGAGCAGTACTTC
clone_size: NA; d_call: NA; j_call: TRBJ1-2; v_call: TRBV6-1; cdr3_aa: CASSETVFYGYTF; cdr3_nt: TGTGCCAGCAGTGAGACAGTTTTCTATGGCTACACCTTC
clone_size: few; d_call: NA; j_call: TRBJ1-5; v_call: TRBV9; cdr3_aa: CASSVGVSVSQPQHF; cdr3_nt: TGTGCCAGCAGCGTCGGGGTCTCTGTCAGTCAGCCCCAGCATTTT
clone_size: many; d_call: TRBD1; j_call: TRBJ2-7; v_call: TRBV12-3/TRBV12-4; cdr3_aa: CASRGQARLGEQYF; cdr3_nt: TGTGCCAGCAGAGGACAGGCCCGGCTAGGCGAGCAGTACTTC
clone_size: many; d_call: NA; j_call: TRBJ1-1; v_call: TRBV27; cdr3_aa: CASSLKGNPEAFF; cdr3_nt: TGTGCCAGCAGTTTGAAGGGGAACCCTGAAGCTTTCTTT
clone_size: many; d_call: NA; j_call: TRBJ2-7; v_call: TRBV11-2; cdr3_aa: CASSFLGGSFSYEQYF; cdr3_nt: TGTGCCAGCAGCTTCCTTGGGGGGTCCTTCTCCTACGAGCAGTACTTC
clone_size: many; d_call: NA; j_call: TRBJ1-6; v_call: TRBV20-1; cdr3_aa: CSARETPRGSPLHF; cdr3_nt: TGCAGTGCTAGAGAAACCCCGAGGGGATCACCCCTCCACTTT
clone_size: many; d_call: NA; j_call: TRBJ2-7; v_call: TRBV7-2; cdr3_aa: CANSSGSVGYEQYF; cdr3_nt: TGTGCCAACAGCTCAGGGTCGGTCGGATACGAGCAGTACTTC
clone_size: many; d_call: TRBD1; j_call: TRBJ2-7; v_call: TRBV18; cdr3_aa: CASSPAGTAVLYEQYF; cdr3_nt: TGTGCCAGCTCACCAGCCGGGACAGCTGTTCTCTACGAGCAGTACTTC
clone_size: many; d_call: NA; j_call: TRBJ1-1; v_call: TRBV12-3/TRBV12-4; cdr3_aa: CATILGGMNTEAFF; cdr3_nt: TGTGCCACCATTCTCGGGGGGATGAACACTGAAGCTTTCTTT
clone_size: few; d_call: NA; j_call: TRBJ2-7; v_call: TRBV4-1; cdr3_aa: CASSQGPGDYEQYF; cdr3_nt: TGCGCCAGCAGCCAAGGGCCAGGGGACTACGAGCAGTACTTC
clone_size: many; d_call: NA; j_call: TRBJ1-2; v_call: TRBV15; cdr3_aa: CATSRGNAEGYTF; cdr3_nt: TGTGCCACCAGCAGAGGGAATGCTGAAGGCTACACCTTC
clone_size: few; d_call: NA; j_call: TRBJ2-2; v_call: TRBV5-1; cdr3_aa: CASSLDAGTGELFF; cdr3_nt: TGCGCCAGCAGCTTGGATGCGGGCACCGGGGAGCTGTTTTTT
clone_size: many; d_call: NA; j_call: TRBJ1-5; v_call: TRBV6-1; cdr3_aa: CASSEGTASLYQPQHF; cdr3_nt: TGTGCCAGCAGTGAAGGGACAGCCAGCCTCTATCAGCCCCAGCATTTT
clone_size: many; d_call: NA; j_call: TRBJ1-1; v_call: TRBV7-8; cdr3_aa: CASSSPNTEAFF; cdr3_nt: TGTGCCAGCAGTTCGCCGAACACTGAAGCTTTCTTT
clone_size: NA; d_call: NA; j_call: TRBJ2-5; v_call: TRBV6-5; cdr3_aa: CASSYSASLTQYF; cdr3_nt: TGTGCCAGCAGTTACTCGGCCTCTTTGACCCAGTACTTC
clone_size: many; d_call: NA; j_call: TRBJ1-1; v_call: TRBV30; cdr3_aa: CAWSQHSVEAFF; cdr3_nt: TGTGCCTGGTCCCAACACAGCGTTGAAGCTTTCTTT